This TCR beta chain comes out of a study of PD-L1 blockade in urothelial cancer. Repertoires were generated with immunoSEQ multiplex PCR, while TCRdb's copy carries only in-frame clones and drops some. The sample lists about 24,000 clones; around 82% were seen once. Trimming at V came to 0 bases and at J to 2 bases, leaving 5 bases not matched to a gene. CDR1 is SGHNT, CDR2 YYREEE, per germline (reference sequence). The CDR3 spans 15 residues. The V call is TRBV5-4, the J call TRBJ2-7; 7 nucleotides match TRBD2. The specimen was PBMCs, collected around atezolizumab (anti-PD-L1) treatment. This clonotype was obtained from a man in his 70s with urothelial cancer. CDR3 loop: CASSLGLAAAYEQYF. The CDR3 nucleotides read TGTGCCAGCAGCTTGGGCCTAGCGGCTGCCTACGAGCAGTACTTC.